The source of this TCR beta chain is a study of naive and memory T cell subsets. Study-level findings and limits: TCR abundance followed a power law differing between naive and memory subsets.

An equimolar mix of two oligonucleotides served as the beta constant-region primer for TRBC1 and TRBC2. A 12-nucleotide UMI and the SP2 primer were added to the cDNA 3' end by oligonucleotide ligation. The ligated cDNA underwent four PCR rounds using SP2 and nested alpha and beta constant-region primers. TCRdb ran MiXCR on the UMI-ligation and nested PCR reads and lists one entry per CDR3 protein. The table lists about 90,000 distinct CDR3 sequences, 7% to 7.5% of them singletons. In the case of this clonotype: Its matching antigen is unknown.

This CDR3 is 14 amino acids long. Germline values: CDR1 SGHDT, CDR2 YYEEEE. Trimming cost V 2 bases and J 6 bases, with 11 bases left between them. V usage is TRBV5-6 and J usage is TRBJ1-4; D gene uncertain. The TCR sequence derives from a human donor in good health. The sequencing sample was made of central memory CD4+ T cells from blood. CDR3 sequence reads: CASSLLTRDEKLFF. The CDR3 DNA sequence: TGTGCCAGCAGCTTACTGACGAGGGATGAAAAACTGTTTTTT.